The rows below give T cell receptor beta chains drawn from one sample of a study of CD8 T cells in ankylosing spondylitis. TCRdb redid the calling of the 5' RACE reads with MiXCR, one entry per CDR3 protein. The sample carries hundreds of thousands of distinct CDR3 sequences, 9.5% to 15% recorded once. The material sequenced was blood, either unsorted or a sorted T cell fraction (not recorded which). All receptors come from a male donor with ankylosing spondylitis. Each CDR3 is given with its conserved first and last residue. Fields, in order: V gene, J gene, CDR3 protein.

TRBV24-1	TRBJ1-6	CATPDRDRGRSPLHF
TRBV6-6	TRBJ2-1	CASTRQGYDEQFF
TRBV13	TRBJ2-3	CASNSRVFADTLYF
TRBV29-1	TRBJ2-3	CSVGLAASTDTQYF
TRBV20-1	TRBJ1-1	CSAPTGRGRNTEAFF
TRBV27	TRBJ2-5	CASSRGVSEETQYF
TRBV4-2	TRBJ2-1	CASSHPGLAREQFF
TRBV7-8	TRBJ2-4	CASSPRGESEAIQYF
TRBV4-2	TRBJ1-2	CASSQDRGRNYGYTF
TRBV6-5	TRBJ1-1	CASSNFAGMNTEAFF
TRBV10-3	TRBJ2-3	CAISERGGRTDTQYF
TRBV12-3/TRBV12-4	TRBJ2-3	CASSQREVPTDTQYF
TRBV20-1	TRBJ2-5	CSARDTSGNMYGTQYF
TRBV11-2	TRBJ2-1	CASSGRQGERNEQFF
TRBV29-1	TRBJ2-3	CSVRPGLAYTDTQYF
TRBV20-1	TRBJ2-1	CSARDHRAVSYNEQFF
TRBV3-1	TRBJ1-6	CASSQEGVNSPLHF
TRBV15	TRBJ1-4	CATSRARGQATATNEKLFF
TRBV15	TRBJ2-2	CATSRGASRGGELFF
TRBV12-3/TRBV12-4	TRBJ2-1	CASSPRSGLYNEQFF
TRBV12-3/TRBV12-4	TRBJ1-1	CASSFKLIDRVATEAFF
TRBV27	TRBJ1-2	CASSPETGYYGYTF
TRBV20-1	TRBJ2-2	CSASSFGELFF
TRBV3-1	TRBJ2-3	CASSTRSGGTDTQYF
TRBV15	TRBJ2-1	CATSTGLAAYNEQFF
TRBV10-3	TRBJ1-1	CAISTQGGNTEAFF
TRBV7-2	TRBJ2-1	CASSSQGRGGNEQFF
TRBV4-2	TRBJ1-4	CASSQARTGTNEKLFF
TRBV11-2	TRBJ1-4	CASSSPGEELFF
TRBV29-1	TRBJ2-1	CSVASGNNEQFF
TRBV7-9	TRBJ2-2	CASSSTGVSTGELFF
TRBV5-8	TRBJ2-3	CASSWETRSF
TRBV12-3/TRBV12-4	TRBJ1-1	CASSFRGYTEAFF
TRBV7-2	TRBJ2-2	CASSLEARGTGELFF
TRBV5-5	TRBJ1-1	CASSLGSVTEAFF
TRBV20-1	TRBJ2-3	CSARDTGPDTQYF
TRBV6-1	TRBJ1-1	CASSETYGYTEAFF
TRBV20-1	TRBJ1-5	CSARSAQREAQHF
TRBV7-2	TRBJ2-5	CASSLAPLGVGHQETQYF
TRBV12-3/TRBV12-4	TRBJ2-1	CASSLRVAGYNEQFF